These 2 T cell receptor beta chains came from one sample sequenced in a study of shared T cell receptors in the human thymus. Sequencing used immunoSEQ multiplex PCR; TCRdb keeps in-frame clones, though not all of them. Of roughly 700,000 clones listed, 70% to 90% are singletons. This sample was shared with a second study, whose subject was human thymus T cells.

The sequencing input was thymocytes. These TCRs come from a boy in the first two years of life with a congenital heart defect.

There are a few counts of this clone. The V call is TRBV6-4, the J call TRBJ1-3; D gene uncertain. Germline lookup yields CDR1 MRHNA and CDR2 SNTAGT. V gave up 2 bases and J gave up 2 bases, with 4 bases separating them. CDR3 length: 13 amino acids. The CDR3 here is CASSDGTGNTIYF. In DNA, the CDR3 is TGTGCCAGCAGTGACGGCACTGGAAACACCATATATTTT.

This clone was seen more than once but under ten times. One end of the junction is discordant with germline, which a read error may explain. The chain has TRBV15 and TRBJ2-1; TRBD2 agrees at 7 bases. Germline V CDR1 and CDR2: LNHNV, YYDKDF (reference sequence). The CDR3 consists of 13 residues. CDR3 DNA sequence: TGTGCCACCAGCAGAGAGGCGGGCGGGAGAGCCGTCTTC. Its protein product is CATSREAGGRAVF.